One and the same sample provided the 9 T cell receptor beta chains below, sequenced in a study of T-cell memory formation after mild COVID-19. Each CDR3 protein is one row after TCRdb ran MiXCR on the 5' RACE reads. The data show some 200,000 distinct CDR3 sequences, about 9.2% seen once. The sample comprised PBMCs or a T cell subset sorted from them (not recorded which). These receptors all stem from a man aged 18 to 29 who had mild COVID-19 (a few samples of this study predate the infection). Cell type and time point are not known.

A few counts support this clonotype. The chain couples TRBV6-5 to TRBJ1-6; 9 positions match TRBD1. The CDR3 loop spans 15 amino acids. Per the germline V gene, CDR1 is MNHEY and CDR2 is SVGAGI. The V gene end was trimmed by 2 bases and the J gene end by 7 bases; junction bases not matched to a gene: 3. The CDR3 sequence: CASSYTGQGNSPLHF. CDR3 DNA sequence: TGTGCCAGCAGTTACACCGGACAGGGGAATTCACCCCTCCACTTT.

V and J are TRBV20-1 and TRBJ2-1, with a weak D call TRBD2 (5 bases). CDR3 length: 15 amino acids. Trimming took 3 bases from V and 0 from J, leaving 12 bases between them. Germline CDR1 is DFQATT and CDR2 is SNEGSKA (reference sequence). CDR3 protein: CSASGAGSSYNEQFF. CDR3 sequence (DNA): TGCAGTGCTAGTGGCGCGGGTAGCTCCTACAATGAGCAGTTCTTC.

As DNA, the CDR3 is TGCGCCAGCACCCTAGATGGTGGAAACACCATATATTTT. This codes for CASTLDGGNTIYF. This sequence joins TRBV5-1 and TRBJ1-3; D call uncertain. Germline-derived CDR1 and CDR2 are SGHRS and YFSETQ. With 6 bases removed from V and 3 bases from J, the gap between germline ends came to 10 bases. This CDR3 is built from 13 residues.

V gene TRBV6-5 combines with J gene TRBJ2-3; 15 nucleotides line up with TRBD2. The trim removed 0 bases at V and 4 bases at J, leaving 2 bases unmatched. The CDR3 length is 17 residues. Germline V CDR1 and CDR2: MNHEY, SVGAGI. The CDR3 nucleotides are TGTGCCAGCAGTTACTCGGGACTAGCGGGGGGCGCAGATACGCAGTATTTT. Encoded protein: CASSYSGLAGGADTQYF.

This clonotype occurred many times. The rearrangement uses TRBV10-3 and TRBJ2-1; D is perhaps TRBD1 (6 bases). V shed 6 bases and J shed 6 bases, with 12 bases lying between them. The CDR3 is 13 residues long. Germline V gives CDR1 ENHRY, CDR2 SYGVKD. CDR3 DNA sequence: TGTGCCATCAGCGGAACAGGGTCCAATGAGCAGTTCTTC. Translation: CAISGTGSNEQFF.

This clonotype came up a few times. The chain carries TRBV5-1 and TRBJ2-3, with 8 nucleotides matching TRBD2. The CDR3 is made up of 15 amino acids. Germline V lookup: CDR1 SGHRS, CDR2 YFSETQ. Unmatched junction bases numbered 8, after V lost 3 bases and J lost 5 bases. The CDR3 region is CASSYGGAREDTQYF. The CDR3 DNA is TGCGCCAGCAGCTACGGGGGGGCCCGGGAAGATACGCAGTATTTT.

This clonotype was detected many times. This chain's CDR3 is CSAQLGPSSWNEQFF. The CDR3 DNA sequence: TGCAGCGCCCAGCTCGGGCCCTCAAGTTGGAATGAGCAGTTCTTC. V usage is TRBV29-1 and J usage is TRBJ2-1; D is ambiguous. The germline CDR1 and CDR2 sequences are SQVTM and ANQGSEA. This CDR3 is 15 amino acids long. Trimming cost V 7 bases and J 7 bases, with 23 bases left between them.

This clonotype was detected only a few times. The gene calls are TRBV12-3 or TRBV12-4 and TRBJ2-5; D may match TRBD1 or TRBD2 (7 bases each). CDR3 length equals 17 residues. The V and J ends lost 8 bases and 0 bases respectively, with 22 bases between them. The CDR3 coding sequence is TGTGCCAGCCAGGGGGGGAACAGCAAACTTAACCAAGAGACCCAGTACTTC. Its protein is CASQGGNSKLNQETQYF.

This clonotype has just a few counts. The chain uses TRBV12-3 or TRBV12-4 and TRBJ1-2; D is uncertain. The CDR3 totals 12 residues. The germline V and J ends were trimmed by 3 bases and 13 bases, with 15 bases remaining between them. The CDR3 region is CASSFGPEVGTF. CDR3 bases: TGTGCCAGCAGTTTCGGTCCAGAGGTCGGCACCTTC.